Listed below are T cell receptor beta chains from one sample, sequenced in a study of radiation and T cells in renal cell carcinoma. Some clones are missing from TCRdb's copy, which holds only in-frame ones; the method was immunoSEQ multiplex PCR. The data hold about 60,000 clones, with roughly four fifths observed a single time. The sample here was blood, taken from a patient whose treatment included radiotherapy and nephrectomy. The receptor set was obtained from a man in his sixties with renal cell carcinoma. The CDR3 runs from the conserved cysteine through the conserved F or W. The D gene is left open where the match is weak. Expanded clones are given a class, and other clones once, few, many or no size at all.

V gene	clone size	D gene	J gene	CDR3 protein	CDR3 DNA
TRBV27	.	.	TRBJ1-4	CASSLTAPSGANEKLFF	TGTGCCAGCAGTTTAACGGCACCGTCGGGAGCTAATGAAAAACTGTTTTTT
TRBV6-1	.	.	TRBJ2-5	CASDRETQYF	TGTGCCAGCGACCGGGAGACCCAGTACTTC
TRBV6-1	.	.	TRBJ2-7	CASYGPLSNYEQYF	TGTGCCAGCTATGGACCACTTTCTAACTACGAGCAGTACTTC
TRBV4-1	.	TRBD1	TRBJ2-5	CASSQLTGEETQYF	TGCGCCAGCAGCCAACTCACAGGGGAAGAGACCCAGTACTTC
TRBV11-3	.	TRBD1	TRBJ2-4	CASSLGVGGLNIQYF	TGTGCCAGCAGCTTAGGGGTAGGGGGCCTAAACATTCAGTACTTC
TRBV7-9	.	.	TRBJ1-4	CASSVPRGTNEKLFF	TGTGCCAGCAGCGTCCCAAGGGGGACTAATGAAAAACTGTTTTTT
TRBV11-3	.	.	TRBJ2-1	CASSPLLAFEQFF	TGTGCCAGCAGCCCCCTTTTGGCCTTTGAGCAGTTCTTC
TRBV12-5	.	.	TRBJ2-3	CASGLATWEATQYF	TGTGCTAGTGGTTTGGCAACGTGGGAGGCTACGCAGTATTTT
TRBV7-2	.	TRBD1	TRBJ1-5	CASSLEGTGSQPQHF	TGTGCCAGCAGCTTAGAGGGGACAGGGTCGCAGCCCCAGCATTTT
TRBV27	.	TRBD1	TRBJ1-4	CASTYLRDRNEKLFF	TGTGCCAGCACCTACCTCCGGGACAGGAATGAAAAACTGTTTTTT
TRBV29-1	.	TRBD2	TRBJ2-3	CSVLRLAEFADTQYF	TGCAGCGTTCTCCGACTAGCGGAATTTGCAGATACGCAGTATTTT
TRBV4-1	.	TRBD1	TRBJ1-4	CASSQDGHRGEKLFF	TGCGCCAGCAGCCAAGACGGTCACAGGGGTGAAAAACTGTTTTTT
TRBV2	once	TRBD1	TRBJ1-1	CASSFNRGHVTEAFF	TGTGCCAGCAGCTTTAACAGGGGGCACGTCACTGAAGCTTTCTTT
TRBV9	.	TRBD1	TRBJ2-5	CASSYRQGVEETQYF	TGTGCCAGCAGCTATCGACAGGGGGTCGAAGAGACCCAGTACTTC
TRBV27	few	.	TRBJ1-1	CASSFGGGGNTEAFF	TGTGCCAGCAGTTTCGGAGGGGGAGGAAACACTGAAGCTTTCTTT
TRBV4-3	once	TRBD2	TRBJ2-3	CASSQDKSGLAGDTQYF	TGCGCCAGCAGCCAAGATAAGTCGGGACTAGCCGGCGATACGCAGTATTTT
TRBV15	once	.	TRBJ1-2	CATSEDRFGYTF	TGTGCCACCAGCGAGGACAGATTCGGCTACACCTTC
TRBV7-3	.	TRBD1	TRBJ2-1	CASSLSNAGGYNEQFF	TGTGCCAGCAGCTTGAGTAATGCAGGGGGATACAATGAGCAGTTCTTC
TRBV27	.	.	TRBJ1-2	CASSWGSDSYGYTF	TGTGCCAGCAGTTGGGGCAGCGACTCCTATGGCTACACCTTC
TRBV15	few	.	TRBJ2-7	CATSRPGRPEQYF	TGTGCCACCAGCCGCCCCGGAAGGCCCGAGCAGTACTTC
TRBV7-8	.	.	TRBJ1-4	CASSLGTGNEKLFF	TGTGCCAGCAGCCTAGGGACCGGTAATGAAAAACTGTTTTTT
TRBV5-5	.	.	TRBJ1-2	CASSLVAGKVANYGYTF	TGTGCCAGCAGCTTGGTGGCGGGGAAGGTTGCCAACTATGGCTACACCTTC
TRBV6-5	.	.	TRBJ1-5	CASRLGSNQPQHF	TGTGCCAGTCGTCTGGGTAGCAATCAGCCCCAGCATTTT
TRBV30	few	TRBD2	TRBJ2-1	CAWSIPPTSGGYNEQFF	TGTGCCTGGAGTATCCCCCCCACTAGCGGGGGGTACAATGAGCAGTTCTTC